This entry features one T cell receptor (beta chain) sequence. The record originates from a study of blood T cell repertoires in COVID-19. Overall study: COVID-19 samples from acute and convalescent phases originated in the United States, Italy and Spain. PBMCs, B-cell-depleted T cells, or T cells provided the cDNA or gDNA that made up the material.

Germline V gene data show CDR1 as MNHEY and CDR2 as SVGAGI. Trimming at V came to 7 bases and at J to 1 base, leaving 8 bases not matched to a gene. The CDR3 is 15 residues long. Profiled with immunoSEQ multiplex PCR; TCRdb holds only in-frame clones, not every one. This repertoire shows about 31,000 clones, over 75% found once; its top ten account for roughly 7.9%. This TCR was recovered from a man between 60 and 75 years old with COVID-19, enrolled during active disease. Sequencing was carried out using peripheral blood. J is TRBJ1-2 and V is TRBV6-5, with TRBD1 matching over 8 bases. The CDR3 is CASTPGGAGNYGYTF. CDR3 DNA sequence: TGTGCCAGCACCCCAGGGGGCGCCGGTAACTATGGCTACACCTTC.